This TCR beta chain was found in a study of T cell repertoires in cytomegalovirus infection (dated by TCRdb to about 2019). Looking at the study overall: Because public TCR beta signatures pointed to carriage of CMV infection together with the matching HLA type, the HLA type of each donor mattered for the analysis. The study at large found these results: In both this cohort and an independent cohort of under 450 donors, the cumulative frequency of public TCR beta family members distinguished carriers of CMV infection plus the relevant HLA type. The ex vivo response was dominated by HLA-C-restricted CMV-specific TCR beta clonotypes, which also provided the single most frequent clonotype in two of eight donors.

The sequencer was an Illumina HiSeq 1500. TCRdb applied fastp at Q25 and MiXCR to the public reads, then kept only in-frame beta chains. Rows with a matching CDR3 protein are joined into one entry that keeps the most common DNA and genes. The sample table lists roughly 320,000 distinct CDR3 sequences, around 10% of them with a count of one. 2% to 3% of the sample rests with the top ten. Trimming removed 6 bases from V and 2 bases from J, leaving 11 bases between the germline ends. CDR1 and CDR2, per the germline V gene (reference sequence), are MNHEY and SMNVEV. The CDR3 holds 13 amino acids from the cysteine to the phenylalanine. The entry retains the CDR3 DNA only, 39 bases that are in frame from base 1. Worth noting for this clonotype: No cognate antigen has been identified for it. No base-level quality is on record; no much larger clone is a single base apart.

The clonotype was recovered from a human donor in good health (CMV status not recorded). Some clones in this sample may be carry-over from other donors' samples. The chain uses TRBV27 and TRBJ2-7; the D element might be TRBD1 or TRBD2, as each aligns at 5 bases. The sample taken for sequencing was PBMCs. The CDR3 has the sequence CASSRDVAYEQYF. The DNA is TGTGCCAGCAGCCGGGACGTCGCCTACGAGCAGTACTTC.